This T cell receptor (beta chain) originates from a study of cytomegalovirus exposure and HLA in healthy donors. This clone was counted a single time. As yet, its antigen is unknown. V was shortened by 6 bases and J by 2 bases, with 18 bases between the two germline ends. CDR3 length: 16 residues. Germline CDR1 and CDR2: MNHNY and SVGAGI (reference sequence). Both 60 Vbeta primers and 13 Jbeta primers went into the PCR. Only in-frame clones appear in the TCRdb table, and some are missing; sequencing was by immunoSEQ multiplex PCR. The profile shows approximately 95,000 clones, just under 80% of them singletons. Study observations and caveats: CMV serostatus stood as the only immune exposure information on hand. Both high specificity and high sensitivity reportedly marked the classifier's diagnosis of cytomegalovirus status.

The rearrangement uses TRBV6-6 and TRBJ2-3; D ambiguous. Specimen: PBMCs. The source is a middle-aged woman in good health and CMV-seropositive. CDR3 nucleotides: TGTGCCAGCAGGGGCGAGCAGGAAGTTACCACAGATACGCAGTATTTT. Amino acid sequence: CASRGEQEVTTDTQYF.